The next 25 T cell receptor beta chains were all read from a single sample in a study of beta chain features in type 1 diabetes. Since all of the isolated RNA was reverse transcribed, expressed TCRB transcripts were what got sequenced. Sequencing used immunoSEQ multiplex PCR; TCRdb keeps in-frame clones, though not all of them. The data show roughly 380,000 clones, roughly a fifth seen once. Sequences were obtained from naive CD4+ T cells from blood. These receptors all come from a woman between 18 and 29 years old in good health.

The chain employs TRBV4-1 and TRBJ1-2, with D unresolved. This CDR3 has 16 residues. Per the germline V gene, CDR1 is MGHRA and CDR2 is YSYEKL. V lost 1 base and J lost 1, with 13 bases in between. The CDR3 DNA follows: TGCGCCAGCAGCCAAGTGAGGGCAGGAGTTAACTATGGCTACACCTTC. Translation: CASSQVRAGVNYGYTF.

This clone was seen a handful of times. V and J are TRBV15 and TRBJ1-4; possible D gene TRBD1, 5 bases. CDR1 and CDR2 (germline): LNHNV, YYDKDF (reference sequence). The CDR3 spans 14 residues. Trimming took off 5 bases at V and 8 bases at J, with 15 bases between the two ends. This CDR3 is CATSLGLLREKLFF. CDR3 in DNA: TGTGCCACCAGCCTGGGACTTTTGAGGGAAAAACTGTTTTTT.

This clone appeared a few times. The V gene is TRBV18, the J gene TRBJ2-7, with a tentative D call TRBD1 (6 bases). CDR3 length: 13 residues. Germline V gene data show CDR1 as KGHSH and CDR2 as LQKENI. The V end was cut by 4 bases, the J end by 3 bases, with 10 bases between. The CDR3 nucleotides are TGTGCCAGCTCACAAGGACAGCTCTACGAGCAGTACTTC. Its translation: CASSQGQLYEQYF.

The chain uses TRBV5-1 and TRBJ1-1, with D hard to call. V gave up 5 bases and J gave up 4 bases, with 12 bases separating them. The CDR3 extends over 13 amino acids. Germline assignment: CDR1 SGHRS and CDR2 YFSETQ. The CDR3 nucleotides are TGCGCCAGCAGTTGGGTCGGCGGCACTGAAGCTTTCTTT. Its protein product is CASSWVGGTEAFF.

V usage is TRBV6-1 and J usage is TRBJ2-3, with 8 positions matching TRBD1. With V trimmed by 6 bases and J by 5 bases, 4 bases remained unmatched. CDR1 and CDR2 from the germline V gene are MNHNS and SASEGT. The CDR3 runs to 13 residues. The CDR3 sequence: CASSPDREDTQYF. CDR3 in DNA: TGTGCCAGCAGCCCGGACAGGGAAGATACGCAGTATTTT.

In its sample, this clone was seen a few times. The chain recombines TRBV5-1 with TRBJ1-1; 9 nucleotides match TRBD1. Looked up from germline, CDR1 is SGHRS and CDR2 is YFSETQ. The CDR3 is made up of 14 amino acids. V trimming: 4 bases; J trimming: 3 bases; junction bases outside the gene matches: 4. The DNA for the CDR3 is TGCGCCAGCAGCCAACAGGGGGCGGACACTGAAGCTTTCTTT. It yields the protein CASSQQGADTEAFF.

The chain recombines TRBV5-1 with TRBJ2-5; maybe TRBD2 (6 bases). Germline V CDR1 and CDR2: SGHRS, YFSETQ. CDR3 length: 14 residues. With 0 bases removed from V and 5 bases from J, the gap between germline ends came to 11 bases. CDR3 sequence (DNA): TGCGCCAGCAGCTTGGGCGGGACGAAGGAGACCCAGTACTTC. It yields the protein CASSLGGTKETQYF.

The chain is built from TRBV7-9 and TRBJ1-4; 7 bases are shared with TRBD1. The CDR3 has 15 amino acids. Losses at the gene ends were 1 base for V and 3 bases for J; bases not matched to a gene: 2. From germline, CDR1 is SEHNR and CDR2 FQNEAQ (reference sequence). The CDR3 nucleotides read TGTGCCAGCAGCTTAGATGGGACAGCTAATGAAAAACTGTTTTTT. Amino acid sequence: CASSLDGTANEKLFF.

A few counts support this clone. The chain combines TRBV4-1 with TRBJ2-3; 10 positions match TRBD2. Germline lookup yields CDR1 MGHRA and CDR2 YSYEKL. CDR3 length: 19 residues. V shed 0 bases, J shed 2 bases, and the junction held 11 bases outside the gene matches. CDR3 residues: CASSQDREREGPNTDTQYF. The CDR3 DNA reads TGCGCCAGCAGCCAAGATAGGGAGCGGGAGGGCCCAAACACAGATACGCAGTATTTT.

V gene TRBV7-2 combines with J gene TRBJ2-7, with 9 bases lining up with TRBD2. Germline CDR1 and CDR2: SGHTA and FQGNSA. Unmatched junction bases numbered 11, after V lost 1 base and J lost 4 bases. CDR3 length: 17 amino acids. This CDR3 reads CASSLGGTLAGLYEQYF. The CDR3 DNA reads as TGTGCCAGCAGCTTAGGGGGTACGCTAGCGGGGTTATACGAGCAGTACTTC.

The J gene is TRBJ1-1, the V gene TRBV25-1, with D perhaps TRBD1 (5 bases). This CDR3 contains 14 residues. V shed 2 bases and J shed 6 bases, with 13 bases lying between them. Germline V gene data show CDR1 as MGHDK and CDR2 as SYGVNS. The CDR3 protein is CASSERGSLAEAFF. The CDR3 coding sequence is TGTGCCAGCAGTGAAAGGGGCAGTCTCGCTGAAGCTTTCTTT.

This clone came up a few times. The chain employs TRBV5-1 and TRBJ2-5; possible D gene TRBD2, 6 bases. CDR1 is SGHRS and CDR2 is YFSETQ in the germline V gene. Trimming removed 0 bases from V and 1 base from J, with 7 bases in between. This CDR3 spans 14 amino acids. CDR3 sequence: CASSLGDFQETQYF. CDR3 nucleotide sequence: TGCGCCAGCAGCTTGGGGGACTTCCAAGAGACCCAGTACTTC.

The chain has TRBV29-1 and TRBJ2-5; maybe TRBD1 (7 bases). The CDR3 consists of 14 residues. CDR1 and CDR2 from the germline V gene are SQVTM and ANQGSEA. V dropped 4 bases and J dropped 5 bases, with 17 bases sitting between them. Here the CDR3 DNA reads TGCAGCGTTGGATCGGGGCCAGGGGGGGAGACCCAGTACTTC. Amino acid sequence: CSVGSGPGGETQYF.

The V call is TRBV5-1, the J call TRBJ2-3, with D uncertain. This CDR3 contains 14 residues. Germline-derived CDR1 and CDR2 are SGHRS and YFSETQ. The ends were cut back, 1 base at V and 6 bases at J, with 12 bases in the middle. The CDR3 loop is CASSLLTGADTQYF. In DNA, the CDR3 is TGCGCCAGCAGCTTGTTGACTGGTGCTGATACGCAGTATTTT.

Comment on this clone: This CDR3 fails to terminate in the conserved phenylalanine or tryptophan, so it likely reflects a read error. The DNA is omitted, as the CDR3 cannot be located on it reliably, and the CDR3 follows TCRdb's listing. The V and J genes are TRBV6-6 and TRBJ2-7; the D call TRBD1 from the table was never checked on the DNA. Germline-derived CDR1 and CDR2 are MNHNY and SVGAGI (reference sequence). The CDR3 is made up of 11 amino acids, end residues included. The CDR3 loop reads CASSTGDRRFL.

This chain links TRBV19 with TRBJ1-2; 7 bases map to TRBD1. The CDR3 is 15 amino acids. Germline V gene data show CDR1 as LNHDA and CDR2 as SQIVND (reference sequence). After removal of 6 bases from V and 8 bases from J, the junction contained 15 bases not matched to a gene. The CDR3 loop is CASSRDSRRGEGYTF. The CDR3, as DNA: TGTGCCAGTAGCCGGGACAGTAGAAGGGGCGAGGGCTACACCTTC.

CDR3 residues: CASSLKGVQYF. The DNA of the CDR3 is TGTGCCAGCAGCTTGAAGGGGGTTCAGTACTTC. The V call is TRBV5-6, the J call TRBJ2-5, with D possibly matching TRBD1 (6 bases). Germline CDR1 and CDR2: SGHDT and YYEEEE. The CDR3 is 11 residues long. V was cut by 1 base and J by 11 bases, with 9 bases left in between.

This sequence joins TRBV6-5 and TRBJ2-3; no firm D call. The CDR3 runs to 15 residues. V shed 6 bases and J shed 0 bases, with 13 bases lying between them. The germline V gene has CDR1 MNHEY and CDR2 SVGAGI. Written as DNA, the CDR3 is TGTGCCAGCAGATCACCGGCCAGGAGCACAGATACGCAGTATTTT. This sequence encodes CASRSPARSTDTQYF.

This clone was counted between two and nine times. The rearrangement links TRBV5-1 to TRBJ2-3; 12 bases line up with TRBD2. V shed 6 bases and J 3 bases; nucleotides not matched to a gene: 8. The CDR3 runs to 16 residues. The germline gives CDR1 SGHRS, CDR2 YFSETQ. The CDR3 here is CASTSLGLAGTDTQYF. CDR3 in DNA: TGCGCCAGCACCTCCCTAGGACTAGCGGGAACAGATACGCAGTATTTT.

This clone was picked up a small number of times. The rearrangement joins TRBV4-3 to TRBJ1-1; perhaps TRBD1 as D (5 bases). The CDR3 is 14 amino acids. The germline gives CDR1 LGHNA, CDR2 YSLEER. V dropped 1 base and J dropped 0 bases, with 6 bases sitting between them. CDR3 residues: CASSQGQLNTEAFF. CDR3 DNA: TGCGCCAGCAGCCAAGGACAGTTGAACACTGAAGCTTTCTTT.

The chain couples TRBV7-2 to TRBJ2-5; TRBD1 aligns across 8 bases. V was clipped by 1 base and J by 4 bases; unmatched bases: 2. Germline lookup yields CDR1 SGHTA and CDR2 FQGNSA. The CDR3 runs 14 residues. DNA for the CDR3: TGTGCCAGCAGCTTAGATGACAGGGGAGAGACCCAGTACTTC. Translated: CASSLDDRGETQYF.

The gene calls are TRBV30 and TRBJ2-7, with unresolved D. The CDR3 is 11 residues long. Germline V gene data show CDR1 as GTSNPN and CDR2 as SVGIG (reference sequence). Trimming shortened V by 2 bases and J by 8 bases, and 10 bases separated the two germline ends. In DNA, the CDR3 is TGTGCCTGGAGTTCCCCGCAGAAGCAGTACTTC. Translation gives CAWSSPQKQYF.

The CDR3 here is CASSLGTGGVSYEQYF. The CDR3 coding sequence is TGTGCCAGCAGCTTGGGGACAGGGGGTGTTTCCTACGAGCAGTACTTC. The chain employs TRBV5-5 and TRBJ2-7; 10 nucleotides line up with TRBD1. The germline gives CDR1 SGHKS, CDR2 YYEKEE (reference sequence). The V segment lost 0 bases and the J segment 1 base; nucleotides outside the gene matches: 4. CDR3 length: 16 residues.

This clone was seen only a few times. This chain uses TRBV4-1 with TRBJ2-4, with a tentative D call TRBD1 (5 bases). Deletions cut 0 bases from V and 8 bases from J, with 11 bases between. Germline values: CDR1 MGHRA, CDR2 YSYEKL. The CDR3 spans 14 residues. In DNA form, the CDR3 reads TGCGCCAGCAGCCAAGATGGGGCCCTGGACATTCAGTACTTC. It translates to CASSQDGALDIQYF.

The chain combines TRBV27 with TRBJ2-3, with a weak D call TRBD2 (6 bases). Germline loops: CDR1 MNHEY, CDR2 SMNVEV (reference sequence). V dropped 6 bases and J dropped 7 bases, with 11 bases sitting between them. The CDR3 spans 12 residues. The CDR3 sequence is CASSGRRNTQYF. The CDR3 DNA sequence: TGTGCCAGCAGCGGGAGAAGAAATACGCAGTATTTT.